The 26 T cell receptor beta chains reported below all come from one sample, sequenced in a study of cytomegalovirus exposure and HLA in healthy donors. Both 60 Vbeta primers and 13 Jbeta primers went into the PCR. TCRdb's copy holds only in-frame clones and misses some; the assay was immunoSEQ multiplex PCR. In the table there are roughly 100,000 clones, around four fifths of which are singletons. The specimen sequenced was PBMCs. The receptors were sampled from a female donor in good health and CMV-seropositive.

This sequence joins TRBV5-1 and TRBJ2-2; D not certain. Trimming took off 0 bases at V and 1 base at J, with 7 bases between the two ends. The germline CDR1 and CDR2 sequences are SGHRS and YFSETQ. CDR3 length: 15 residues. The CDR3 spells CASSLADRNTGELFF. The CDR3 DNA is TGCGCCAGCAGCTTGGCCGATAGGAACACCGGGGAGCTGTTTTTT.

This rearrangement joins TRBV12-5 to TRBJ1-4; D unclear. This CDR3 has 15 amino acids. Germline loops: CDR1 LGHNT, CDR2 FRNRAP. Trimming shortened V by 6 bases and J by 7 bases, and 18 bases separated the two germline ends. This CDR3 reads CASGTPEREGEKLFF. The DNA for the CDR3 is TGTGCTAGTGGCACCCCGGAGAGGGAAGGTGAAAAACTGTTTTTT.

The CDR3 bases are TGTGCCAGCAGTTTTAGCTCCTACAATGAGCAGTTCTTC. This sequence encodes CASSFSSYNEQFF. The chain couples TRBV27 to TRBJ2-1; D is unclear. The CDR3 runs to 13 residues. Germline V gene data show CDR1 as MNHEY and CDR2 as SMNVEV (reference sequence). Trimming pared 3 bases from V and 0 bases from J, leaving 3 bases between.

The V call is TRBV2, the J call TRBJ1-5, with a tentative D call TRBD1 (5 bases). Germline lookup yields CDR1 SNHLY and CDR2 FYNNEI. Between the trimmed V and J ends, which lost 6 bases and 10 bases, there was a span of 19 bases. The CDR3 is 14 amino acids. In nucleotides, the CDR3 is TGTGCCAGCAGGTATGGACACCTAAGATCTCCCCAGCATTTT. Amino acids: CASRYGHLRSPQHF. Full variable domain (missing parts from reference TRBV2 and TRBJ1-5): EPEVTQTPSHQVTQMGQEVILRCVPISNHLYFYWYRQILGQKVEFLVSFYNNEISEKSEIFDDQFSVERPDGSNFTLKIRSTKLEDSAMYFCASRYGHLRSPQHFGDGTRLSIL.

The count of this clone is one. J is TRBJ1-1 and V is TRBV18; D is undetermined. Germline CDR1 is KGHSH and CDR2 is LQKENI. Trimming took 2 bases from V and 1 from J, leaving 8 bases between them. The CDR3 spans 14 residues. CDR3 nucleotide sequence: TGTGCCAGCTCACCAACCCAGAAGAACACTGAAGCTTTCTTT. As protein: CASSPTQKNTEAFF.

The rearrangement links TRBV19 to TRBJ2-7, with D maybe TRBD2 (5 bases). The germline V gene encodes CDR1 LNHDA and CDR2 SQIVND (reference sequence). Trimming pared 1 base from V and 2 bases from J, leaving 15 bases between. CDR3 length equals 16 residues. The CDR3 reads CASSIGAVATTYEQYF. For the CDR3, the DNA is TGTGCCAGTAGTATAGGGGCGGTAGCGACTACCTACGAGCAGTACTTC.

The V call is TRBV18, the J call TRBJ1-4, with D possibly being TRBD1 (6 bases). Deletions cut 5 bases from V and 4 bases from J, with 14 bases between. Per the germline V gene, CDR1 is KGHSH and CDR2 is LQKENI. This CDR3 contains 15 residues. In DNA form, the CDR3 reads TGTGCCAGCTCAGATCAGGAGGACAGTAATGAAAAACTGTTTTTT. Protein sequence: CASSDQEDSNEKLFF. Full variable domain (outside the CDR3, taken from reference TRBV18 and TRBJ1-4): NAGVMQNPRHLVRRRGQEARLRCSPMKGHSHVYWYRQLPEEGLKFMVYLQKENIIDESGMPKERFSAEFPKEGPSILRIQQVVRGDSAAYFCASSDQEDSNEKLFFGSGTQLSVL.

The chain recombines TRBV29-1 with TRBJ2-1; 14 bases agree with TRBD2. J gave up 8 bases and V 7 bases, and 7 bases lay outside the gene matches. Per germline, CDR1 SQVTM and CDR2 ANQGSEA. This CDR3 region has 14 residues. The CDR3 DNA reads TGCAGCGCCGCCGGGACTAGCGGGAGTTATGAGCAGTTCTTC. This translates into CSAAGTSGSYEQFF.

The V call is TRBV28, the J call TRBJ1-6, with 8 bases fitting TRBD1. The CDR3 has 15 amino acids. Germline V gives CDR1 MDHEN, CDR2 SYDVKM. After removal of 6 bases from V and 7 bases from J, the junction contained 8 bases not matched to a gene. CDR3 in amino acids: CASSLWTGKNSPLHF. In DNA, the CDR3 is TGTGCCAGCAGCCTATGGACAGGGAAGAATTCACCCCTCCACTTT.

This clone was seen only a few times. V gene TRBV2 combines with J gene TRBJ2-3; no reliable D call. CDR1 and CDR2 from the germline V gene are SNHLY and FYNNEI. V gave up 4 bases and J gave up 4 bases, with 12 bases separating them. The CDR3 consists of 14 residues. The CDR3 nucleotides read TGTGCCAGCAGTGGTCTCTTAGTGTCAGATACGCAGTATTTT. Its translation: CASSGLLVSDTQYF.

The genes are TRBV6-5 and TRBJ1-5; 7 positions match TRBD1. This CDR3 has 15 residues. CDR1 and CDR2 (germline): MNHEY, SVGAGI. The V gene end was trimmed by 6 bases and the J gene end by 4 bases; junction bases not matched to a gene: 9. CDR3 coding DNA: TGTGCCAGCAGCCTAAACGCACAGGGGAATCAGCCCCAGCATTTT. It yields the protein CASSLNAQGNQPQHF.

The CDR3, as DNA: TGTGCCAGCAGTTTAATAGGGGGCAATCAGCCCCAGCATTTT. Encoded protein: CASSLIGGNQPQHF. This chain joins TRBV27 and TRBJ1-5, with a weak D call TRBD1 (5 bases). The germline V and J ends were trimmed by 2 bases and 2 bases, with 7 bases remaining between them. The germline CDR1 and CDR2 sequences are MNHEY and SMNVEV (reference sequence). The CDR3 is made up of 14 amino acids.

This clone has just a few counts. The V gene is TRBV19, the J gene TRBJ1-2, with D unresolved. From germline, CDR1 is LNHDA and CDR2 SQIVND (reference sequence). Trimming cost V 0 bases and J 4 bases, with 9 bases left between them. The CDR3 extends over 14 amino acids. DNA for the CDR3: TGTGCCAGTAGTATAGATCTAATCTCCTATGGCTACACCTTC. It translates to CASSIDLISYGYTF.

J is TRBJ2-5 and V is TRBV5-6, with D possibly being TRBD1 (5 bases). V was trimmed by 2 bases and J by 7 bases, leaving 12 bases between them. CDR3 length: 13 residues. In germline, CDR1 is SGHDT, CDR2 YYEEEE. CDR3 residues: CASSLVGEVTQYF. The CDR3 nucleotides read TGTGCCAGCAGCTTAGTAGGGGAAGTGACCCAGTACTTC. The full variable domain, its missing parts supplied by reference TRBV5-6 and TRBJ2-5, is DAGVTQSPTHLIKTRGQQVTLRCSPKSGHDTVSWYQQALGQGPQFIFQYYEEEERQRGNFPDRFSGHQFPNYSSELNVNALLLGDSALYLCASSLVGEVTQYFGPGTRLLVL.

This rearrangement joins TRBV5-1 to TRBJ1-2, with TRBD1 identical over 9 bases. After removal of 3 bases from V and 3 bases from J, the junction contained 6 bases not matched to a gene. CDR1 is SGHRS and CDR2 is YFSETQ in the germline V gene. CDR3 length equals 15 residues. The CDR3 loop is CASSWEGQGDYGYTF. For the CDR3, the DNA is TGCGCCAGCAGCTGGGAGGGACAGGGAGACTATGGCTACACCTTC.

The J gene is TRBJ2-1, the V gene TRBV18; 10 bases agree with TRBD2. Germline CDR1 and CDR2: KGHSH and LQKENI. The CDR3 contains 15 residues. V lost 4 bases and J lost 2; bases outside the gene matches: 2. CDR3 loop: CASSLSGGTYNEQFF. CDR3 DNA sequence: TGTGCCAGCTCACTTAGCGGGGGGACCTACAATGAGCAGTTCTTC.

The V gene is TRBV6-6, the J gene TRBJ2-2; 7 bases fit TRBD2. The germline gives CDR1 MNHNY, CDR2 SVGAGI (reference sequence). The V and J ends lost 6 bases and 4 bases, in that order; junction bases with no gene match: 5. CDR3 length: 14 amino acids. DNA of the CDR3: TGTGCCAGCAGGCAGCGGGATAGCACCGGGGAGCTGTTTTTT. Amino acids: CASRQRDSTGELFF.

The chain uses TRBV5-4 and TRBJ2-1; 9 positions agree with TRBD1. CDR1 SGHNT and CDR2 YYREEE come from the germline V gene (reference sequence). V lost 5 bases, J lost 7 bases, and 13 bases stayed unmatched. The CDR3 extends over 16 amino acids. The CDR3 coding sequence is TGTGCCAGCAGACCAACCGGGACAGGGTACAAGAATGAGCAGTTCTTC. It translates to CASRPTGTGYKNEQFF.

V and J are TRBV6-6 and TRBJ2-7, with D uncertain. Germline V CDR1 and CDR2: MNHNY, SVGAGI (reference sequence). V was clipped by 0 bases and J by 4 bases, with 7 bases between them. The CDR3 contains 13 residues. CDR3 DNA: TGTGCCAGCAGTTACTCGCCGACTTACGAGCAGTACTTC. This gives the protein CASSYSPTYEQYF.

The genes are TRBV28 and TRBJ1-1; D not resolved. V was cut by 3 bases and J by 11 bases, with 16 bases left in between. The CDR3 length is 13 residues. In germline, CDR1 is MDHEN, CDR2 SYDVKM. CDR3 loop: CASSFLANGRAFF. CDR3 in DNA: TGTGCCAGCAGTTTCCTCGCCAATGGTCGGGCTTTCTTT. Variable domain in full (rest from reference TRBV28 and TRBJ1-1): DVKVTQSSRYLVKRTGEKVFLECVQDMDHENMFWYRQDPGLGLRLIYFSYDVKMKEKGDIPEGYSVSREKKERFSLILESASTNQTSMYLCASSFLANGRAFFGQGTRLTVV.

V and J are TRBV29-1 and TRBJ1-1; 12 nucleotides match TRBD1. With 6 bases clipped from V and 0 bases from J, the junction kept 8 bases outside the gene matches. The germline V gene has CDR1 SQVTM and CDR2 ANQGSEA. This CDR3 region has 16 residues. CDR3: CSVQGQGARMNTEAFF. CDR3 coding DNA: TGCAGCGTCCAGGGACAGGGGGCCCGTATGAACACTGAAGCTTTCTTT.

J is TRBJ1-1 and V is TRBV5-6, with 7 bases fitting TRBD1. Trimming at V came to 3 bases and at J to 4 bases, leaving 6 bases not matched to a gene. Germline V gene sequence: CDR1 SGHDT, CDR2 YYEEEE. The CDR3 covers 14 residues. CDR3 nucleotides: TGTGCCAGCAGCTCGGGGACAGCTTTCACTGAAGCTTTCTTT. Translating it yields CASSSGTAFTEAFF.

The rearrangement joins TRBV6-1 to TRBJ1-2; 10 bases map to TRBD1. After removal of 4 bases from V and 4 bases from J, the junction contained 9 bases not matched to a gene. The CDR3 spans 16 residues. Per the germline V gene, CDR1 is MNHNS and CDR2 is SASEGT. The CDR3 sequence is CASSGPGQGTRYGYTF. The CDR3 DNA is TGTGCCAGCAGTGGTCCGGGACAGGGGACTCGCTATGGCTACACCTTC.

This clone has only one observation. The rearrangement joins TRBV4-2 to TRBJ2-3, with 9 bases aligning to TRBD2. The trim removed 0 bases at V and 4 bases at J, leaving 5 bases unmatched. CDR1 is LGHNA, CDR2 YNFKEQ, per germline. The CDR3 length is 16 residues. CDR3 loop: CASSQESSGRSDTQYF. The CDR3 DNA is TGTGCCAGCAGCCAAGAATCAAGCGGGAGGTCAGATACGCAGTATTTT.

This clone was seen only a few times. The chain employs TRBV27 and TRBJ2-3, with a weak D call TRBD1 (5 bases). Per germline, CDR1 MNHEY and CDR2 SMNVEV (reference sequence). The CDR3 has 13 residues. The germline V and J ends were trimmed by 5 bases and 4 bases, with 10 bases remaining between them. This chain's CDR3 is CASSPGRADTQYF. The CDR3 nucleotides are TGTGCCAGCAGTCCGGGCAGGGCAGATACGCAGTATTTT.

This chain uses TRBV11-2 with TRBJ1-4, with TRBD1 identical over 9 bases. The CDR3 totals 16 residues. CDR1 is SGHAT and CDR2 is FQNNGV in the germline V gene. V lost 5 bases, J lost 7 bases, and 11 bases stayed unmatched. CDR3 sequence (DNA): TGTGCCAGCAGCCCACCAACAGGGGGCGCAGGTGAAAAACTGTTTTTT. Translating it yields CASSPPTGGAGEKLFF.